This is a list of T cell receptor beta chains from one sample in a study of cytomegalovirus exposure and HLA in healthy donors. The assay was immunoSEQ multiplex PCR, and TCRdb's table has in-frame clones only and misses some. The sample has about 130,000 clones; about four fifths are singletons. Sequencing was performed on PBMCs. These receptors were taken from a man between 18 and 35 years old in good health and CMV-seronegative. CDR3s include the opening cysteine and the closing phenylalanine or tryptophan. D genes are given only for firm matches. Only some rows state a clone size, as once, few, many or a class for expanded clones.

TGTGCCAGTAGCAACCCGGGACAGGGCTCTGGGGCCAACGTCCTGACTTTC,CASSNPGQGSGANVLTF,NA,TRBD1,TRBJ2-6,TRBV19
TGTGCCAGCAGGTATAGGGCCCTCCCAGGGGCTAACTATGGCTACACCTTC,CASRYRALPGANYGYTF,NA,NA,TRBJ1-2,TRBV28
TGTGCCAGCAGCTTAACGGGGAACAGCAATCAGCCCCAGCATTTT,CASSLTGNSNQPQHF,NA,NA,TRBJ1-5,TRBV7-8
TGTGCCAGCAGCCGGGGACAGGGCGGATTTGGAGAGACCCAGTACTTC,CASSRGQGGFGETQYF,few,TRBD1,TRBJ2-5,TRBV7-8
TGTGCCAGCAGTCAAGGGGGGGGCAATCAGCCCCAGCATTTT,CASSQGGGNQPQHF,NA,NA,TRBJ1-5,TRBV27
TGTGCCAGCAGTTTGAGGCCAAGCGATTCACCCCTCCACTTT,CASSLRPSDSPLHF,NA,NA,TRBJ1-6,TRBV6-6
TGCGCCAACAGCTGGGGACAGGTGGAACACGAGCAGTACTTC,CANSWGQVEHEQYF,NA,TRBD1,TRBJ2-7,TRBV5-1
TGTGCCAGCAGCTGGGGCAGGAGCAATCAGCCCCAGCATTTT,CASSWGRSNQPQHF,NA,NA,TRBJ1-5,TRBV5-6
TGTGCCAGCAGTTTACTCCCAGAAAACTATGGCTACACCTTC,CASSLLPENYGYTF,NA,NA,TRBJ1-2,TRBV28
TGTGCCAGCAGCGCCCGACAGGTCCCTAGCACAGATACGCAGTATTTT,CASSARQVPSTDTQYF,NA,NA,TRBJ2-3,TRBV9
TGTGCCAGCAGCGGTACAGGGACTGAAGCTTTCTTT,CASSGTGTEAFF,few,NA,TRBJ1-1,TRBV5-4
TGTGCCAGCAGTGGACTGGGGAATCTGGGGGGGGAGACCCAGTACTTC,CASSGLGNLGGETQYF,NA,TRBD2,TRBJ2-5,TRBV25-1
TGTGCCAGCAGCCCCGGACTATATGGCACAGATACGCAGTATTTT,CASSPGLYGTDTQYF,NA,NA,TRBJ2-3,TRBV7-9
TGTGCCACCAGCAGAGTTCCTCTTTTGAGCCGAGCCTATGGCTACACCTTC,CATSRVPLLSRAYGYTF,NA,NA,TRBJ1-2,TRBV15
TGCAGCACAGACAGGGGTTTGAACACTGAAGCTTTCTTT,CSTDRGLNTEAFF,NA,TRBD1,TRBJ1-1,TRBV29-1
TGTGCCTTAACACGGGGGGCCGATAATTCACCCCTCCACTTT,CALTRGADNSPLHF,NA,NA,TRBJ1-6,TRBV30
TGTGCCTGCCAGAGGACAGGGGATTCACCCCTCCACTTT,CACQRTGDSPLHF,few,TRBD1,TRBJ1-6,TRBV6-5
TGTGCCAGCGGGACGCGCCGGGACAGGGAGAACTATGGCTACACCTTC,CASGTRRDRENYGYTF,NA,TRBD1,TRBJ1-2,TRBV2
TGTGCCAGCAGTGGGCAAGGTGAGCAGTTCTTC,CASSGQGEQFF,few,NA,TRBJ2-1,TRBV6-5
TGTGCCAGCAGCATGCGGACAGGCGACTATGGCTACACCTTC,CASSMRTGDYGYTF,NA,TRBD1,TRBJ1-2,TRBV7-2
TGCGCCAGCAGTGAGTACCTCGATCGGGAGGACCCCTATGGCTACACCTTC,CASSEYLDREDPYGYTF,NA,NA,TRBJ1-2,TRBV10-2
TGTGCCAGCAGTTCGAATGAAAAACTGTTTTTT,CASSSNEKLFF,NA,NA,TRBJ1-4,TRBV6-4
TGTGCCAGCAGTTACTCCGGTGCCTCCTCCTACAATGAGCAGTTCTTC,CASSYSGASSYNEQFF,NA,NA,TRBJ2-1,TRBV6-5
TGCGCCAGCAGCCAAGAGTTAGGGGGCTACGAGCAGTACTTC,CASSQELGGYEQYF,NA,NA,TRBJ2-7,TRBV4-3
TGCGCCAGCAGCCGTGAGCGGGGACCTCTGAACACCGGGGAGCTGTTTTTT,CASSRERGPLNTGELFF,NA,TRBD2,TRBJ2-2,TRBV4-1
TGTGCCATAAAAACTTCAGGGGTCAATCAGCCCCAGCATTTT,CAIKTSGVNQPQHF,NA,NA,TRBJ1-5,TRBV10-3
TGTGCCATCAGTGACGGGACAGCCTCCTACGAGCAGTACTTC,CAISDGTASYEQYF,NA,TRBD1,TRBJ2-7,TRBV10-3
TGCGCCAGCAGTTACAACAGGGTTACTAATTCACCCCTCCACTTT,CASSYNRVTNSPLHF,NA,NA,TRBJ1-6,TRBV4-3
TGTGCCAGCAGTGAACCACTAGCGGGGGGCGGGGAGCTGTTTTTT,CASSEPLAGGGELFF,NA,TRBD2,TRBJ2-2,TRBV25-1
TGTGCCAGCAGCAATAGACAGGGGGCCGGGGAGCTGTTTTTT,CASSNRQGAGELFF,NA,TRBD1,TRBJ2-2,TRBV7-2
TGTGCCAGCAGTGACCGTAGCGGGGGGGCAGATACGCAGTATTTT,CASSDRSGGADTQYF,NA,TRBD2,TRBJ2-3,TRBV6-4
TGTGCCAGCAGCTTGAGAACCACACAGGCCCTGGGTTTCTTT,CASSLRTTQALGFF,NA,NA,TRBJ1-1,TRBV5-6
TGCGCCAGCAGCCCCTCCGGATCGACACGTAACTATGGCTACACCTTC,CASSPSGSTRNYGYTF,NA,NA,TRBJ1-2,TRBV4-3
TGCAGCGCTCAGGGGGCACTAGGTCCGGAGACCCAGTACTTC,CSAQGALGPETQYF,NA,TRBD1,TRBJ2-5,TRBV29-1
TGCGCCAGCGGCTCCTTCGGGACGGGGGGGTCCGTGCATGGCTACACCTTC,CASGSFGTGGSVHGYTF,NA,NA,TRBJ1-2,TRBV5-1
TGTGCCAGTACCAGAAGGGGACAGGGGGCGCGTGAAGGTTGGAACACTGAAGCTTTCTTT,CASTRRGQGAREGWNTEAFF,once,TRBD1,TRBJ1-1,TRBV19
TGCAGCGTAACGACAGGGGTGAACACTGAAGCTTTCTTT,CSVTTGVNTEAFF,NA,TRBD1,TRBJ1-1,TRBV29-1
TGTGCCAGCAGCTTGGGTCTTAGGCAGGGGGTCTTGGACGAGCAGTACTTC,CASSLGLRQGVLDEQYF,NA,TRBD1,TRBJ2-7,TRBV5-4
TGTGCCAGCAGTTACTCGGCAGGGGGTCGCTCCGGGGAGCTGTTTTTT,CASSYSAGGRSGELFF,NA,TRBD1,TRBJ2-2,TRBV6-5
TGTGCCAGCAACTCACTAGCGGTAGTCGATGAGCAGTTCTTC,CASNSLAVVDEQFF,NA,TRBD2,TRBJ2-1,TRBV5-6
TGTGCCAGCAGCTTAGCGGGAGGGAAAGGTTCGTTTGGCTACACCTTC,CASSLAGGKGSFGYTF,NA,NA,TRBJ1-2,TRBV7-2
TGTGCCAGCAGTGGTTCGGGAGACGAAAAACTGTTTTTT,CASSGSGDEKLFF,NA,NA,TRBJ1-4,TRBV6-1
TGTGCCAGCAGCGGAGAACTCCATGAAAAACTGTTTTTT,CASSGELHEKLFF,NA,NA,TRBJ1-4,TRBV5-6
TGCGCCAGCAGTGAGTCCGGGACACTTGCAACTAATGAAAAACTGTTTTTT,CASSESGTLATNEKLFF,NA,NA,TRBJ1-4,TRBV10-1
TGTGCCACCAGCAGAGCTACGTGGGACACCAACACCGGGGAGCTGTTTTTT,CATSRATWDTNTGELFF,NA,NA,TRBJ2-2,TRBV15
TGTGCCAGCAGCTTAGCTATTGGGGGGGGGTACGAGCAGTACTTC,CASSLAIGGGYEQYF,NA,TRBD2,TRBJ2-7,TRBV7-2
TGTGCCAGCAGTGCCTGGACAGGGAGGGTGGCTGAAGCTTTCTTT,CASSAWTGRVAEAFF,NA,TRBD1,TRBJ1-1,TRBV6-1
TGTGCCAGCAGCCAAGAAGATTGGACAGGACCGAACACCGGGGAGCTGTTTTTT,CASSQEDWTGPNTGELFF,NA,TRBD1,TRBJ2-2,TRBV4-2
TGTGCCAGTAGTATAGTCGGGGGGGCCTCCGGGGAGCTGTTTTTT,CASSIVGGASGELFF,NA,TRBD2,TRBJ2-2,TRBV19